Listed below are T cell receptor beta chains from one sample, sequenced in a study of technical replicates of blood from a handful of donors. Repertoires were generated with immunoSEQ multiplex PCR, while TCRdb's copy carries only in-frame clones and drops some. The sample holds fewer than 45,000 clones, around 96% seen once. Sequenced sample: T cells isolated from PBMCs. These receptor sequences come from a human donor in good health. CDR3s include the opening cysteine and the closing phenylalanine or tryptophan. Each record gives: V gene, J gene, D gene, CDR3 DNA, CDR3 protein. The D gene is left open where the match is weak.

TRBV7-8,TRBJ2-7,TRBD2,TGTGCCAGCAGACGGGAGGGATACGAGCAGTACTTC,CASRREGYEQYF
TRBV5-1,TRBJ1-4,TRBD1,TGCGCCAGCAGCCCCGTTACAGGGGAGAAACTGTTTTTT,CASSPVTGEKLFF
TRBV19,TRBJ2-6,NA,TGTGCCAGTAGTATCGGGGGTGCTGGGGCCAACGTCCTGACTTTC,CASSIGGAGANVLTF
TRBV10-3,TRBJ1-2,TRBD1,TGTGCCATCAGATCGGACAGGGGCGTTAACTATGGCTACACCTTC,CAIRSDRGVNYGYTF
TRBV9,TRBJ2-1,TRBD2,TGTGCCAGCAGCGCGAGCGGGAGCCTCTACAATGAGCAGTTCTTC,CASSASGSLYNEQFF
TRBV9,TRBJ2-2,TRBD1,TGTGCCAGCAGCGTAGGGGTTGGACAGGGGGCTTGGAGCGGGGAGCTGTTTTTT,CASSVGVGQGAWSGELFF
TRBV7-8,TRBJ1-2,NA,TGTGCCAGCAGCTTAAGGGGGGGCAGGTCTAACTATGGCTACACCTTC,CASSLRGGRSNYGYTF
TRBV2,TRBJ2-7,TRBD2,TGTGCCAGCATGTTGACGGGAGGGGCCTACGAGCAGTACTTC,CASMLTGGAYEQYF
TRBV5-1,TRBJ1-2,NA,TGCGCCAGCAGCCCCCGGCGGACTATGGAAGCTAACTATGGCTACACCTTC,CASSPRRTMEANYGYTF
TRBV11-2,TRBJ1-1,NA,TGTGCCAGCAGCTTAGGTGACGGACAGATCACTGAAGCTTTCTTT,CASSLGDGQITEAFF